The entry below gives a single TCR beta chain sequence along with its context. Its antigen remains unidentified. The CDR3 runs 12 residues. With V trimmed by 5 bases and J by 6 bases, 3 bases remained unmatched. Germline V gives CDR1 SGHTA, CDR2 FQGNSA. The PCR contained 60 Vbeta and 13 Jbeta primers. Assay: immunoSEQ multiplex PCR; the TCRdb copy retains only in-frame clones and omits some. The sample has around 200,000 clones; around nine tenths are singletons. This sample stems from a study of cytomegalovirus exposure and HLA in healthy donors. Study findings and constraints: Cytomegalovirus-associated status was assigned to about 170 TCR beta chains. The Asian-associated ancestry cluster reportedly had fewer N-insertions than the approximately 670-donor mean in a later analysis. Certain sequence variants were highly shared and formed a cluster, and this cluster was likely a sequencing artifact. The majority of CMV-associated TCR beta chains were reported as apparently HLA-restricted in a later analysis.

The TCR was taken from a woman between 18 and 29 years old in good health and CMV-seronegative. Sequencing used PBMCs. The chain is built from TRBV7-2 and TRBJ1-2, with 7 bases identical to TRBD1. The CDR3 protein is CASSLTGDGYTF. Here the CDR3 DNA reads TGTGCCAGCAGCCTTACAGGGGATGGCTACACCTTC.